This T cell receptor beta chain derives from a study of early T cells in non-severe SARS-CoV-2 infection. Looking at the study overall: The sequenced material was bulk RNA from unsorted whole blood, and its chains were unpaired. Study-level findings and limits: Lookups in VDJdb leaned toward anti-spike CD8 responses and missed private and CD4 specificities.

The ends lost 6 bases at V and 9 bases at J; junction bases unmatched: 11. The germline V gene has CDR1 SNHLY and CDR2 FYNNEI. This CDR3 contains 15 residues. Many counts were recorded for this clonotype. Its matching antigen is unknown. Tagging with unique molecular identifiers was applied to individual cDNA molecules. From the 5' RACE reads, TCRdb called clonotypes with MiXCR, one entry per CDR3 protein. The data show roughly 72,000 distinct CDR3 sequences, about 13% seen once. This TCR derives from an adult who was a healthcare worker with PCR-confirmed SARS-CoV-2 infection or an uninfected control (not recorded which). The sample comprised whole blood. The V and J genes are TRBV2 and TRBJ1-6; 7 bases line up with TRBD1. The CDR3 sequence is CASSFDRDGGSPLHF. In DNA form, the CDR3 reads TGTGCCAGCAGCTTCGACAGGGATGGGGGTTCACCCCTCCACTTT.